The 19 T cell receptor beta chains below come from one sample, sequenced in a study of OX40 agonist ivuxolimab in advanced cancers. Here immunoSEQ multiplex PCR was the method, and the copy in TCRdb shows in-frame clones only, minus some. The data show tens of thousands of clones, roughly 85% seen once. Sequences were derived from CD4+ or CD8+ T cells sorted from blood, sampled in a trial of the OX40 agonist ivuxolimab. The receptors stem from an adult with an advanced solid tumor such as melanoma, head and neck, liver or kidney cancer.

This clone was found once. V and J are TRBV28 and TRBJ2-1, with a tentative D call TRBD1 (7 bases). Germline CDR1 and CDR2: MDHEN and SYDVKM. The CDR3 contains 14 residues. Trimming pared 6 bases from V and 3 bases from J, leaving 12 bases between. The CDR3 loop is CASRGGTDYNEQFF. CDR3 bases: TGTGCCAGCAGGGGCGGGACAGACTACAATGAGCAGTTCTTC.

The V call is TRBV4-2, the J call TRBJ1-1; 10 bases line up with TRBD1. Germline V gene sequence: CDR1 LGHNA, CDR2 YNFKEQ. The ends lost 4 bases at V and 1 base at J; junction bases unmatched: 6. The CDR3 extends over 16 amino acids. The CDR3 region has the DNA TGTGCCAGCAGCCGCGGGACAGGGGAAGCGAACACTGAAGCTTTCTTT. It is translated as CASSRGTGEANTEAFF.

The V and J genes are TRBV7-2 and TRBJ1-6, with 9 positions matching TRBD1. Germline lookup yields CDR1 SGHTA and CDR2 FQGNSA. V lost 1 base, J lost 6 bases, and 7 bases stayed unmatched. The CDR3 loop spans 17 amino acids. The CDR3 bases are TGTGCCAGCAGCTTAGAGGTGGGACAGGGAGGTAATTCACCCCTCCACTTT. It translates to CASSLEVGQGGNSPLHF.

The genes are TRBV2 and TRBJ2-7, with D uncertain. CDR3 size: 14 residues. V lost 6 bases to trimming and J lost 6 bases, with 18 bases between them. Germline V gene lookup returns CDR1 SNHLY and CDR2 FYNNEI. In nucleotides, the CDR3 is TGTGCCAGCAGGATGTCTTGGAACCTGGCCGAGCAGTACTTC. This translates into CASRMSWNLAEQYF.

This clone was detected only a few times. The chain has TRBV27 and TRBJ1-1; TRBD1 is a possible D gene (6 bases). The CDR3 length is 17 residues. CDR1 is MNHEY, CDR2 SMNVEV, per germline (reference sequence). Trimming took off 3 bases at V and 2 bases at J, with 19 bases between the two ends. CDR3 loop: CASSFKGWGTLNTEAFF. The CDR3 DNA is TGTGCCAGCAGTTTTAAGGGTTGGGGGACACTCAACACTGAAGCTTTCTTT.

The DNA for the CDR3 is TGCGCCAGCAGCCAAGATCGGGCCTCCTACAATGAGCAGTTCTTC. This gives the protein CASSQDRASYNEQFF. The J gene is TRBJ2-1, the V gene TRBV4-1, with D unclear. V dropped 0 bases and J dropped 0 bases, with 6 bases sitting between them. Germline V CDR1 and CDR2: MGHRA, YSYEKL. This CDR3 has 15 residues.

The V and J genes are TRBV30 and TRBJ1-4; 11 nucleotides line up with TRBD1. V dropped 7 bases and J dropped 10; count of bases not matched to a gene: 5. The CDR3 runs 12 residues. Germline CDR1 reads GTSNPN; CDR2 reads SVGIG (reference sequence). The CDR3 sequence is CAFPGTGGKLFF. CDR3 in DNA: TGTGCCTTCCCCGGGACAGGGGGAAAACTGTTTTTT.

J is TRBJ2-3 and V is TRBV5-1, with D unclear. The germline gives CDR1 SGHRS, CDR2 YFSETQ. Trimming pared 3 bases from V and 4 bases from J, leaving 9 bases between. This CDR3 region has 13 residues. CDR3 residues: CASSSEWADTQYF. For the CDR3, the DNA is TGCGCCAGCAGCTCCGAGTGGGCAGATACGCAGTATTTT.

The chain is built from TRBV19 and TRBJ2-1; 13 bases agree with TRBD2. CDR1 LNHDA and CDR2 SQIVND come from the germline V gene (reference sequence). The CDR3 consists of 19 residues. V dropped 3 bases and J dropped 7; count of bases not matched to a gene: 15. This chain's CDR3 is CASSISAPILAGGLNEQFF. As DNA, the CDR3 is TGTGCCAGTAGTATTTCAGCTCCCATACTAGCGGGGGGGCTTAATGAGCAGTTCTTC.

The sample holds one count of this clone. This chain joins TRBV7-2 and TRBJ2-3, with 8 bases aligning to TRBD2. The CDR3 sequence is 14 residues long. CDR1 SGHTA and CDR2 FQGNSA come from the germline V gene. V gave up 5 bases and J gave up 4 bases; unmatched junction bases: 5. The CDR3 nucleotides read TGTGCCAGCAGCCGAGGGACTAGTCCAGATACGCAGTATTTT. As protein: CASSRGTSPDTQYF.

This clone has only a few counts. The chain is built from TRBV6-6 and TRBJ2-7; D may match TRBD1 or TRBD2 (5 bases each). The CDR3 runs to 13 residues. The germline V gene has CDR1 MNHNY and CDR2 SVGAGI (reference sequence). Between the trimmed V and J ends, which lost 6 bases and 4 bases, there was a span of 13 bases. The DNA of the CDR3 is TGTGCCAGCAGACCGGGACCGGGGTACGAGCAGTACTTC. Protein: CASRPGPGYEQYF.

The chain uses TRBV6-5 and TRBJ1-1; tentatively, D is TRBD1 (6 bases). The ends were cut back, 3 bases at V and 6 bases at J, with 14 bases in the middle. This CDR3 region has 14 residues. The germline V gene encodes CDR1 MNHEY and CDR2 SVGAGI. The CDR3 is CASSYSRGSAEAFF. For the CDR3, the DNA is TGTGCCAGCAGTTATTCCAGGGGAAGCGCTGAAGCTTTCTTT.

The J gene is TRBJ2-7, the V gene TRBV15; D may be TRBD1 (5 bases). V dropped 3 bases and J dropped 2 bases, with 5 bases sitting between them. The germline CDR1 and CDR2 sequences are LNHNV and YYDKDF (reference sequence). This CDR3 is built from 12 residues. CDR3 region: CATSRDTYEQYF. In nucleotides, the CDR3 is TGTGCCACCAGCAGGGACACCTACGAGCAGTACTTC.

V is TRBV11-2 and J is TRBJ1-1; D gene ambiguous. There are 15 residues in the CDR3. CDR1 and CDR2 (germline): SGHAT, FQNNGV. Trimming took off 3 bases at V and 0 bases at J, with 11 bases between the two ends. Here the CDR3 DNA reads TGTGCCAGCAGCTTTTCTTTCGCCTTGAACACTGAAGCTTTCTTT. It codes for CASSFSFALNTEAFF.

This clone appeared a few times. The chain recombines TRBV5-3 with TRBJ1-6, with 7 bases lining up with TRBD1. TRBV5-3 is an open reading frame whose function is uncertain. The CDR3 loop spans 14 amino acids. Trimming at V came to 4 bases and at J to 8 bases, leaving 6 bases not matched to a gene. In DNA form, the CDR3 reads TGTGCCAGAAGCCCGACAGGGTTGGATTCACCCCTCCACTTT. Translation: CARSPTGLDSPLHF.

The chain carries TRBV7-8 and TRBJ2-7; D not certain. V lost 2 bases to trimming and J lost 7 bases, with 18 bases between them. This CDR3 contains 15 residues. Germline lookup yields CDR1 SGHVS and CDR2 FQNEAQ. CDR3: CASSLRSGSTEEQYF. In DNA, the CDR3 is TGTGCCAGCAGCTTAAGATCCGGATCGACGGAGGAGCAGTACTTC. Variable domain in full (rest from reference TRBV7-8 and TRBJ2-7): GAGVSQSPRYKVAKRGQDVALRCDPISGHVSLFWYQQALGQGPEFLTYFQNEAQLDKSGLPSDRFFAERPEGSVSTLKIQRTQQEDSAVYLCASSLRSGSTEEQYFGPGTRLTVT.

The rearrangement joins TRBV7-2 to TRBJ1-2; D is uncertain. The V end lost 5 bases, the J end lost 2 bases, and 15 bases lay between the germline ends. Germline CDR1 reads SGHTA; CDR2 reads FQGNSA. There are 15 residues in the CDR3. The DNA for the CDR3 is TGTGCCAGCAGCCCTAGGGCCTTGTGGAACTATGGCTACACCTTC. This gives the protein CASSPRALWNYGYTF.

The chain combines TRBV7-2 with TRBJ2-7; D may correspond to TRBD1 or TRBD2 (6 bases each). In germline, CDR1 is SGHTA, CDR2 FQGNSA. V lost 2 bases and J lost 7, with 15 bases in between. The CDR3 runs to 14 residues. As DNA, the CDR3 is TGTGCCAGCAGCTTAAACGGGGGCGAGGGGGAGCAGTACTTC. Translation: CASSLNGGEGEQYF.

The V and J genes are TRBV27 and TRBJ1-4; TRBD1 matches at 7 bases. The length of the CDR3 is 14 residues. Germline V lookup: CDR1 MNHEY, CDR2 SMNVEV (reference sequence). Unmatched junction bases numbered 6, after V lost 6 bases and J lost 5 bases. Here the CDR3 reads CASRELQGNEKLFF. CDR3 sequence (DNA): TGTGCCAGCAGAGAACTACAGGGGAATGAAAAACTGTTTTTT.